This TCR beta chain was sequenced for a study of CD8 T cells in Susac syndrome. With random hexamers, reverse transcription was performed on about 0.45 to 1 ug of RNA. Using its own MiXCR run on the immunoSEQ multiplex PCR reads, TCRdb lists one record per CDR3 protein. The data show approximately 180,000 distinct CDR3 sequences, under 95% seen once. The germline CDR1 and CDR2 sequences are GTSNPN and SVGIG (reference sequence). V was pared by 2 bases and J by 3 bases, with 10 bases between. The CDR3 runs 14 residues. Negative magnetic isolation gave CD8+ and CD4+ cells; FACS enriched CD8+ TEMRA. The gene calls are TRBV30 and TRBJ2-2; the D gene is possibly TRBD1 (6 bases). The source of this sequence is a human donor with multiple sclerosis. Sequenced material: CD4+ T cells from PBMCs. CDR3 sequence reads: CAWSSTGHTGELFF. For the CDR3, the DNA is TGTGCCTGGAGTTCAACAGGGCACACCGGGGAGCTGTTTTTT.